This T cell receptor beta chain was captured in a study of Ad26.COV2.S vaccination and SARS-CoV-2 variants. Sample treatment: around 19 received Ad26.COV2.S at low or high dose, single or two shots; a few received placebo; per-sample allocation not given. Specimen acquisition occurred on day 63 following the initial vaccine or placebo injection. From germline, CDR1 is LGHNA and CDR2 YNFKEQ. The length of the CDR3 is 18 residues. The V end lost 3 bases, the J end lost 3 bases, and 20 bases lay between the germline ends. This table comes from immunoSEQ multiplex PCR, and its TCRdb copy is limited to in-frame clones, with some not included. Counted here are roughly 420,000 clones, roughly nine tenths occurring once; the ten biggest clones make up over 2.5%.

This sequence originates from a person between 18 and 59 years old who received the Ad26.COV2.S COVID-19 vaccine or a placebo. The sample consisted of peripheral blood, taken in a trial of Ad26.COV2.S vaccine versus placebo. The chain recombines TRBV4-2 with TRBJ1-4; weak D call: TRBD1 (6 bases). For the CDR3, the DNA is TGTGCCAGCAGCCATCCGCCGGGACAAAGAACCTCTAATGAAAAACTGTTTTTT. Amino acid sequence: CASSHPPGQRTSNEKLFF.